The T cell receptor beta chain described here comes from a study of a mutant IDH1 vaccine in newly diagnosed glioma. Study in general: Initiation of the vaccine course occurred 4-6 weeks after radiotherapy alone, or alongside temozolomide cycles. Of treated patients, about 60% were men and 37.5% women, averaging about 40 years. The timing of visit V12 was week 35, and that of visit V13 was week 47.

Time point here: week 35, safety follow-up. A single vaccine dose contained 300 ug of mutant IDH1 20-mer peptide, and topical imiquimod was used with it. The study gave patients eight vaccinations in weeks 1, 3, 5, 7, 11, 15, 19, 23. A note on this clone: Its antigen is still unknown.

Assay: immunoSEQ multiplex PCR; the TCRdb copy retains only in-frame clones and omits some. The table records tens of thousands of clones, roughly 79% of them present only once. The sequence derives from a woman aged 40 to 55 with glioma. Some clones in this sample may be carry-over from other donors' samples. Specimen: PBMCs, collected from a glioma patient whose treatment included an IDH1 peptide vaccine.

The CDR3 DNA reads as TGTGCCAGCAGCTTAAACAGGGGGACCCAGTACTTC. As protein: CASSLNRGTQYF. The V gene is TRBV7-2, the J gene TRBJ2-5; 7 positions match TRBD1. Germline CDR1 reads SGHTA; CDR2 reads FQGNSA. The CDR3 runs 12 residues. The V gene end was trimmed by 2 bases and the J gene end by 7 bases; junction bases not matched to a gene: 1. Using reference TRBV7-2 and TRBJ2-5 for the parts outside the CDR3, the full variable domain is GAGVSQSPSNKVTEKGKDVELRCDPISGHTALYWYRQSLGQGLEFLIYFQGNSAPDKSGLPSDRFSAERTGGSVSTLTIQRTQQEDSAVYLCASSLNRGTQYFGPGTRLLVL.